This TCR beta chain was sequenced for a study of cytomegalovirus exposure and HLA in healthy donors (dated by TCRdb to the late 2010s). About the investigation overall: An earlier analysis of several hundred of the donors reported over 250 Gb of sequence data and 117 million unique TCR beta sequences obtained from approximately 180 million T cells. An early release covering approximately 600 HLA-typed donors comprised about 290 gigabases of sequencing data and around 86 million unique TCR sequences. Of the roughly 400 genotyped donors, 65% to 90% fell in the genetic ancestry cluster associated with self-reported Caucasian donors. The study aimed to test whether signatures of past pathogen exposure could be identified by cataloging public T cell receptors. The study used immunosequencing to profile the T cell repertoires of more than 650 subjects and linked those repertoires to cytomegalovirus serostatus. In addition to the first cohort of 650 to 800 subjects, a separate validation cohort of about 120 different subjects was used. To predict cytomegalovirus infection status, the study combined high-throughput TCR immunosequencing, statistical association of individual TCRs with disease status, and machine learning. A later analysis re-analyzed previously published TCR beta repertoires from 666 donors and added high-resolution HLA genotyping to study TCR occurrence patterns. In the later analysis, no new phenotypic data were used to find candidate immune exposures; instead, reliance was placed on TCR beta sequences and their occurrence across donors. An earlier analysis of 500 to 650 of the donors applied high-throughput TCR beta sequencing to assess whether each TCR beta V gene segment acted as functional or pseudogenic. Donor age, sex, ethnicity and CMV serostatus were compiled together with the repertoire data. Genome-wide SNP genotypes for about 65% of the 666 donors were used in a later genetic analysis, which treated that subset as a discovery cohort. All discovery cohort repertoires had been generated using a single sequencing platform. HLA typing included class I and class II loci at four-digit resolution. The number of donors typed differed by locus, with roughly 620-640 for A, B, C, DRB1 and DQB1, 522 for DQA1, about 610 for DPA1, and around 450 for DPB1. Four to six DR-DQ haplotypes were handled as single units for association and clustering, since linkage in the cohort was strong. On average, around 240,000 unique TCR beta nucleotide sequences were sequenced per donor among a few hundred genotyped donors of the cohort, with 15% to 20% of those sequences being non-productive.

The cohort comprised some 730 healthy bone marrow donors. At the time of sampling, all cohort members were nominally healthy, though unrecorded immune exposures were likely present. The donor was CMV seronegative and belonged to the group of 350 or so seronegative cohort members. Every donor gave a peripheral blood sample, and the peripheral blood mononuclear cells from that sample were used for TCR beta sequencing. Genomic DNA was extracted from the blood cell samples with the Qiagen DNeasy Blood Extraction Kit. Libraries were constructed by the immunoSEQ multiplex PCR assay. For the multiplex PCR, a mixture combining 60 forward primers for TCR Vbeta segments and 13 reverse primers for TCR Jbeta segments was used. The CDR3 region of rearranged TCR beta genes was amplified from genomic DNA by a multiplex PCR assay. Amplified TCR beta libraries were sequenced as 87-base-pair reads on the Illumina HiSeq System. The paper's data handling went like this. In a later analysis, approximately 74 million unique TCR beta chains were counted across the 650 to 750 repertoires, and roughly 9.9 million of these chains were shared by at least two donors. To remove PCR and sequencing errors, raw reads were error-corrected and collapsed into unique sequences using a nearest-neighbor algorithm that merged closely related sequences. To assign V, D and J gene segments, CDR3 sequences were aligned to IMGT reference sequences. Each retained sequence needed at least a six-nucleotide match to both a V gene segment and a J gene segment. A rearrangement counted as productive if the CDR3 had no stop codons and remained in frame with V and J, and every other rearrangement counted as non-productive. CDR3 was defined by IMGT convention, running from the second conserved V-encoded cysteine to the conserved J-encoded phenylalanine. In an earlier analysis of roughly 580 of the donors, sequences lacking an unambiguous match to a single V gene segment were excluded. In an earlier analysis of 587 of the donors, V segments were called functional above 56.7% productive rearrangements and were called segregating when the between-donor standard deviation exceeded 5%. To diagnose cytomegalovirus status from the catalog of TCR beta chain sequences, a statistical classification framework was built. A later analysis assigned V and J genes by comparing TCR nucleotide sequences with IMGT/GENE-DB human TR gene sequences. The TCRdist pipeline was used in a later analysis to assign CDR3 sequences and most-parsimonious VDJ recombination scenarios. In a later analysis, every TCR beta chain was defined by the combination of its CDR3 amino acid sequence and its V-gene family, and reads without a unique V-gene family were dropped. As a way to deal with suspected cross-contamination and a sequencing artifact, a later analysis dropped 500 to 700 nucleotide sequences that were highly shared and had low generation probability. For each public chain, a later analysis derived a clonal expansion index from normalized ranks of inferred template counts within each repertoire. Generation probabilities in a later analysis came from a VDJ recombination model fitted to out-of-frame rearrangements, and those results were checked against IGoR. In a later analysis, TCR-TCR, TCR-HLA and TCR-CMV co-occurrence was scored with hypergeometric tests, and a repertoire-size bias correction was applied to TCR pairs. In a later analysis, false discovery rates were estimated by permuting HLA or CMV assignments 20 times. In a later analysis, co-occurring TCRs were grouped using DBSCAN, with TCRdist sequence similarity added in when clustering inside HLA-allele-positive subsets. Co-occurrence clustering excluded repertoires with fewer than 30,000 or more than 120,000 public chains, plus five with anomalous nucleotide sharing. Sourced from immuneACCESS, this table was stored by TCRdb with only in-frame sequences that have V and J called. A share of the clones is absent; for the studies checked, an unresolved V gene accounts for under half, and the remainder has no known explanation. The V and J calls and clone size come from that table; D and trimming were worked out from the DNA. The sample's table lists a count of around 150,000 clones. Of the sample, around 1.2% falls within the top ten clones.

Taken from cysteine to phenylalanine, the CDR3 has 15 residues. The read is trimmed to its CDR3 DNA, 45 bases read in frame from base 1. General conclusions and limits of the study: A total of about 180 TCR beta chains were listed by the study as associated with cytomegalovirus. A group of highly shared sequence variants was considered likely to be a technical artifact of the sequencing pipeline. In vitro tests confirmed that a few of the cytomegalovirus-associated TCR beta chains recognize cytomegalovirus antigens. According to a later analysis, most CMV-associated TCR beta chains appeared to be HLA-restricted, and the HLA associations seemed to be driven largely by CMV exposure. CMV serostatus was the only immune exposure information available for the cohort. According to a later analysis, parvovirus B19, influenza, CMV and Epstein-Barr virus appeared linked to several top co-occurrence clusters. The classifier was reported to diagnose cytomegalovirus status with high specificity and sensitivity in both the original and validation cohorts. The authors suggested that the approach could potentially be extended to other disease states and immunological phenotypes. A further reported finding was that TCR beta sequences accurately predicted the HLA-A and HLA-B alleles for most subjects in the first cohort. Because HLA typing was unavailable for some donors at each locus, only the typed subset was used in association tests. Most TCR sequences were seen in very few donors, while some public TCRs were found in many individuals. This cohort had only TCR beta chains sequenced, and the lack of alpha or paired-chain data limited which features could be detected. Correlated functional status among segregating V segments might reflect linkage disequilibrium, but an unknown experimental factor could not be ruled out. Roughly uniform sequencing depth across donors was assumed in presence/absence analyses, although this assumption may not hold. Compared with equally common non-associated chains, HLA-associated TCR beta chains in a later analysis were more clonally expanded and had lower generation probabilities. A later analysis associated 15,000 or so TCR beta sequences with specific HLA alleles at a false discovery rate of 0.05. Because counts were too low, under 20 rarely observed V segments, including chromosome 9 orphons, were left out of the earlier analysis of some 600 of the donors. An association between a missense DCLRE1C variant and V-gene and J-gene trimming of TCR beta chains was found in a later genetic analysis and replicated in an independent cohort. According to a later analysis, TCR association rates differed among HLA loci, with DRB1 alleles showing the most associated TCRs and HLA-C alleles showing the fewest. Some IMGT-functional V segments, including TRBV6-2 and TRBV6-3, could not be told apart with the 87-base-pair reads, so those segments were excluded. An earlier analysis of some 590 of the donors showed that most TCR beta V segments appeared in productive rearrangements either about 87% or about 30% of the time, which broadly matched IMGT annotations. When HLA alleles, especially DR and DQ, strongly co-occurred, TCR associations were difficult to assign to individual alleles. In a later genetic analysis, fewer N-insertions in productive TCRs were reported among donors in an Asian-associated ancestry cluster than the roughly 710-donor mean.

Note on this clone: The antigen it recognizes is unknown.

Sequenced material: PBMCs. Recombination joined TRBV12-1 with TRBJ1-6. TRBV12-1 is assigned pseudogene status. The TCR sequence derives from a woman aged 55-70 years in good health and CMV-seronegative. For the CDR3, the sequence is CASSFGSAYNSPLHF. In nucleotide form, the sequence is TGTGCCAGCAGCTTTGGGAGTGCCTATAATTCACCCCTCCACTTT.